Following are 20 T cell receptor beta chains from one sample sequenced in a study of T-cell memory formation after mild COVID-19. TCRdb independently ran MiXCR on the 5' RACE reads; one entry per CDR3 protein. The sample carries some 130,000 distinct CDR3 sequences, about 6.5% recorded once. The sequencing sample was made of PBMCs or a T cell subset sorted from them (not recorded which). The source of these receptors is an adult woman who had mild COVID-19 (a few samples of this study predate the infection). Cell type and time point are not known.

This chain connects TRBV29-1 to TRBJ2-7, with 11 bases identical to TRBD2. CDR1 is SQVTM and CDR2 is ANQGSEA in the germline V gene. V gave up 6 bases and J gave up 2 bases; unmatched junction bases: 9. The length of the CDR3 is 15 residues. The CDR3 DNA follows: TGCAGCGTGGTTAATAGCGGGAGGGCGGCCTACGAGCAGTACTTC. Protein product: CSVVNSGRAAYEQYF.

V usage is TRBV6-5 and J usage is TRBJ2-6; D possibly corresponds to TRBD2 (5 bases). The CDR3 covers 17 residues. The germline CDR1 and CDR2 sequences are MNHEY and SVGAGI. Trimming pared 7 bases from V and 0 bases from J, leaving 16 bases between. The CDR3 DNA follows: TGTGCCAGCATAAGGAGGTTTTTAAGCTCTGGGGCCAACGTCCTGACTTTC. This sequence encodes CASIRRFLSSGANVLTF.

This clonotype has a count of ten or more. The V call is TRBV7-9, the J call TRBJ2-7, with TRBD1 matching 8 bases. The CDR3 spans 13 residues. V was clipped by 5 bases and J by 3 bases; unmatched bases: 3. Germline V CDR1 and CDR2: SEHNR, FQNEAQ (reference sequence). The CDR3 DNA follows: TGTGCCAGCAGCCAAACAGGGGGCTACGAGCAGTACTTC. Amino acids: CASSQTGGYEQYF.

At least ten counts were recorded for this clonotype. The CDR3 reads CAINSQDSNQPQHF. DNA of the CDR3: TGTGCCATCAACAGCCAGGATAGCAATCAGCCCCAGCATTTT. This rearrangement joins TRBV2 to TRBJ1-5; D is unresolved. V lost 10 bases and J 0 bases, leaving 13 bases between the germline ends. Germline V gene lookup returns CDR1 SNHLY and CDR2 FYNNEI. This CDR3 is 14 amino acids long. Full variable domain (rest looked up from reference TRBV2 and TRBJ1-5): EPEVTQTPSHQVTQMGQEVILRCVPISNHLYFYWYRQILGQKVEFLVSFYNNEISEKSEIFDDQFSVERPDGSNFTLKIRSTKLEDSAMYFCAINSQDSNQPQHFGDGTRLSIL.

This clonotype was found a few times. The DNA of the CDR3 is TGTGCCACCAGTGATCGGTCAACCGGTGGGAATGAAAAACTGTTTTTT. Its protein is CATSDRSTGGNEKLFF. This chain links TRBV24-1 with TRBJ1-4; D remains unclear. V lost 3 bases and J lost 5, with 15 bases in between. The CDR3 is made up of 16 amino acids. Per germline, CDR1 KGHDR and CDR2 SFDVKD.

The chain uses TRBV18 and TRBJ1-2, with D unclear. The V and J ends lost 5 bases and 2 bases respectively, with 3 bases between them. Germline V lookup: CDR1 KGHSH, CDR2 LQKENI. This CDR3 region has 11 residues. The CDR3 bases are TGTGCCAGCTCAGACAACTATGGCTACACCTTC. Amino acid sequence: CASSDNYGYTF.

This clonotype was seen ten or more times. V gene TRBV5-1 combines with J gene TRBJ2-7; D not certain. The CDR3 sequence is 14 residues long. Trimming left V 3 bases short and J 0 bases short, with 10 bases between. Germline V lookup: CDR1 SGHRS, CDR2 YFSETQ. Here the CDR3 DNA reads TGCGCCAGCAGCTCGCAGGCGAGCTCCTACGAGCAGTACTTC. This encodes CASSSQASSYEQYF.

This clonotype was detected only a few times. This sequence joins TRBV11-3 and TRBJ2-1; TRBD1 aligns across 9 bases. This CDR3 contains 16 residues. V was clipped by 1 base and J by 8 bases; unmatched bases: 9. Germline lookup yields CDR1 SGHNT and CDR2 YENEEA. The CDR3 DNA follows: TGTGCCAGCAGCTTAGGCTTAAGGACAGGGGTCGATGAGCAGTTCTTC. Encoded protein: CASSLGLRTGVDEQFF.

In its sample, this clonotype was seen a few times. The CDR3: CAISPSVGYSLEKLFF. Written as DNA, the CDR3 is TGTGCCATCAGTCCGTCGGTAGGGTACTCCCTTGAAAAACTGTTTTTT. The V gene is TRBV10-3, the J gene TRBJ1-4, with D hard to call. This CDR3 comprises 16 residues. In germline, CDR1 is ENHRY, CDR2 SYGVKD. V was trimmed by 5 bases and J by 7 bases, leaving 20 bases between them.

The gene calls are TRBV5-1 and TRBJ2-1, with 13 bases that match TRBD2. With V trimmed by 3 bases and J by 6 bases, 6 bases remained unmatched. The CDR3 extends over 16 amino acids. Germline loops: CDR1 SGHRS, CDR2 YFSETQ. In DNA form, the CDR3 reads TGCGCCAGCAGCTGGACTAGCGGGAGCCGGGTCAATGAGCAGTTCTTC. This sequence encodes CASSWTSGSRVNEQFF.

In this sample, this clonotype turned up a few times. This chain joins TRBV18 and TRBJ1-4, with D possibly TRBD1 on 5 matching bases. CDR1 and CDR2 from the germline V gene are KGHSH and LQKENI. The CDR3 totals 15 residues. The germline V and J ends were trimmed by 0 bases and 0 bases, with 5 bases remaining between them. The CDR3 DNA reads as TGTGCCAGCTCACCACCGGGGGCAACTAATGAAAAACTGTTTTTT. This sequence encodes CASSPPGATNEKLFF.

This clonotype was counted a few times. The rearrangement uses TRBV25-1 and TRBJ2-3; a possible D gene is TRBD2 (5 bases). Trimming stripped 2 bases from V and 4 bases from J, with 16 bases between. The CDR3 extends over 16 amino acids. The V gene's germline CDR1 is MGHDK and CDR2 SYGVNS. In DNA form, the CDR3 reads TGTGCCAGCAGTGAAAGCCGGATTGAGGGCCCAGATACGCAGTATTTT. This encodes CASSESRIEGPDTQYF.

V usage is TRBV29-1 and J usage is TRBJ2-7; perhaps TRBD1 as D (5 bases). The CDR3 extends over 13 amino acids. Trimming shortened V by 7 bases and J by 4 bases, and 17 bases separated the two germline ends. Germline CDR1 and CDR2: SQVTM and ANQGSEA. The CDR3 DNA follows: TGCAGCGGCAAGGGGAACAATGAATACGAGCAGTACTTC. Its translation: CSGKGNNEYEQYF.

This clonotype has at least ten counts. CDR3 coding DNA: TGTGCCAGCAGCGGGCGGGACAGACTTCCCTACGAGCAGTACTTC. Protein: CASSGRDRLPYEQYF. This chain joins TRBV11-3 and TRBJ2-7; D is possibly TRBD1 (7 bases). V lost 5 bases and J lost 2, with 16 bases in between. CDR3 length: 15 residues. The germline gives CDR1 SGHNT, CDR2 YENEEA.

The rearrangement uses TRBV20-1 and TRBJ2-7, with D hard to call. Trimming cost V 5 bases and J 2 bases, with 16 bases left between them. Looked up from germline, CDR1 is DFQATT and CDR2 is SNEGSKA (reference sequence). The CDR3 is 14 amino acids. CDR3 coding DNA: TGCAGTGCTCTTCGGACCGAGCGAGCCTACGAGCAGTACTTC. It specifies CSALRTERAYEQYF.

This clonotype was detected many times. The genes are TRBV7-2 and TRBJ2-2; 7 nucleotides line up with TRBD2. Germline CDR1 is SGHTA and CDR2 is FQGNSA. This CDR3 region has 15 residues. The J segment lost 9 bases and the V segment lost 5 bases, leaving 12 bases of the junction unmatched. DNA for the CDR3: TGTGCCAGCAGCGTGGATAGCGGGCAGGTCCGGGAGCTGTTTTTT. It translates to CASSVDSGQVRELFF.

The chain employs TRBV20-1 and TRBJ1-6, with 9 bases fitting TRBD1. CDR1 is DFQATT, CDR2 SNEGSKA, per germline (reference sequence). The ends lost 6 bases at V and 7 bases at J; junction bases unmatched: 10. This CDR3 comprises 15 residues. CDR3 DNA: TGCAGTGCAAGAACCGGGACAGGGCAAAATTCACCCCTCCACTTT. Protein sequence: CSARTGTGQNSPLHF.

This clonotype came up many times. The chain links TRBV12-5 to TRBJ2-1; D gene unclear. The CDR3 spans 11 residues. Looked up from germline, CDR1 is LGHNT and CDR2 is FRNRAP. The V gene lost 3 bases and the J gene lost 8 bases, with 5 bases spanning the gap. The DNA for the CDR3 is TGTGCTAGTGGTTTTGGCGATGAGCAGTTCTTC. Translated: CASGFGDEQFF.

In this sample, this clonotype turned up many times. DNA for the CDR3: TGCGCCAGCAGCTTGGATCCACTTAGCAATCAGCCCCAGCATTTT. Its protein is CASSLDPLSNQPQHF. This chain connects TRBV5-1 to TRBJ1-5; D unresolved. The CDR3 has 15 residues. V lost 0 bases and J 0 bases, leaving 7 bases between the germline ends. Germline assignment: CDR1 SGHRS and CDR2 YFSETQ.

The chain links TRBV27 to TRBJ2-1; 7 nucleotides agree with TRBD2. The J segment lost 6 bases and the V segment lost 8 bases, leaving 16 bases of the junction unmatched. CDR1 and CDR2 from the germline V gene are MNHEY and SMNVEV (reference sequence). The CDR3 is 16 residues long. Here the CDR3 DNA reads TGTGCCAGCGCCGGCCTTGCGCGTTGGGGGGGCAATGAGCAGTTCTTC. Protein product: CASAGLARWGGNEQFF.